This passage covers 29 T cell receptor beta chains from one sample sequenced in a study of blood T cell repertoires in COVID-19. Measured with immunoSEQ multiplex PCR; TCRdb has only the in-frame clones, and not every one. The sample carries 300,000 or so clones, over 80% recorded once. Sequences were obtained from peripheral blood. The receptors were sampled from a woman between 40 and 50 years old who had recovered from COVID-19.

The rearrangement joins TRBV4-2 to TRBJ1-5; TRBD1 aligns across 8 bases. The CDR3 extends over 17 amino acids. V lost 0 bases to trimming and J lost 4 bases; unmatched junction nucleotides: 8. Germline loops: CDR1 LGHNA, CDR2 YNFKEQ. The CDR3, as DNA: TGTGCCAGCAGCCAAGATCGGGCAGGGGGCGTTAATCAGCCCCAGCATTTT. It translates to CASSQDRAGGVNQPQHF.

Here the CDR3 DNA reads TGTGCAAGTCGCTTAGCCCCACCGCGGGGACTAGCGGGGGGGCGACTCGGCACAGATACGCAGTATTTT. Translating it yields CASRLAPPRGLAGGRLGTDTQYF. The chain combines TRBV12-2 with TRBJ2-3; the table gives TRBD2 as D, unverified against the DNA. TRBV12-2 is a known pseudogene. This CDR3 has 23 residues.

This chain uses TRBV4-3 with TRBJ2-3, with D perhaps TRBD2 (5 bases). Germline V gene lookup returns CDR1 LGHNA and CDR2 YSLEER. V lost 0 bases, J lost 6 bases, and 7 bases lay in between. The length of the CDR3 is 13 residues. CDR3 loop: CASSQDRGDTQYF. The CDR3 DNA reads TGCGCCAGCAGCCAAGATCGAGGGGATACGCAGTATTTT.

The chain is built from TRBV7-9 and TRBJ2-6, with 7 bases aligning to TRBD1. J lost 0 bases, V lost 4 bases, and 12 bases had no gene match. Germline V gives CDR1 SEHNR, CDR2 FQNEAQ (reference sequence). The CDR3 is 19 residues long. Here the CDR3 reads CASSSPRGQDDSGANVLTF. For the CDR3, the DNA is TGTGCCAGCAGCTCCCCCCGCGGACAGGACGACTCTGGGGCCAACGTCCTGACTTTC.

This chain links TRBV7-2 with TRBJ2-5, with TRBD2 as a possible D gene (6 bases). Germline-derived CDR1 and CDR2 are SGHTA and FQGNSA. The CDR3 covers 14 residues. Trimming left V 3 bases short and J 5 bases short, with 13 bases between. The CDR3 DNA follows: TGTGCCAGCAGCTTCCAACTAGCCGTGGAGACCCAGTACTTC. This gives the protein CASSFQLAVETQYF.

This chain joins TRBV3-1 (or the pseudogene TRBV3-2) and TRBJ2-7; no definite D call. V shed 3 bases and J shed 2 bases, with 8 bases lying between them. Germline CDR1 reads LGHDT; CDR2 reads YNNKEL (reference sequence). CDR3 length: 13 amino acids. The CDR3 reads CASSHQSPYEQYF. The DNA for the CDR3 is TGTGCCAGCAGCCACCAGTCCCCCTACGAGCAGTACTTC.

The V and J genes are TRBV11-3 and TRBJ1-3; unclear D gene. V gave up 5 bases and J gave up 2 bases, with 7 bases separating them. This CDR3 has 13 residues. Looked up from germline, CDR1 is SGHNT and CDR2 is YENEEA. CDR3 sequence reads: CASSLGAGNTIYF. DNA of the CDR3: TGTGCCAGCAGCCTCGGGGCTGGAAACACCATATATTTT.

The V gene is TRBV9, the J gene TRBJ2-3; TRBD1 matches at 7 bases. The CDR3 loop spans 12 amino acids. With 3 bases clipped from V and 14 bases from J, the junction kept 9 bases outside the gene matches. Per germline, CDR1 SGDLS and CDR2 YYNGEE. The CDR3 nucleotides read TGTGCCAGCAGCGCACAGGGGTTCCCCACGTATTTT. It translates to CASSAQGFPTYF. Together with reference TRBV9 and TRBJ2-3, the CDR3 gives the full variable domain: DSGVTQTPKHLITATGQRVTLRCSPRSGDLSVYWYQQSLDQGLQFLIQYYNGEERAKGNILERFSAQQFPDLHSELNLSSLELGDSALYFCASSAQGFPTYFGPGTRLTVL.

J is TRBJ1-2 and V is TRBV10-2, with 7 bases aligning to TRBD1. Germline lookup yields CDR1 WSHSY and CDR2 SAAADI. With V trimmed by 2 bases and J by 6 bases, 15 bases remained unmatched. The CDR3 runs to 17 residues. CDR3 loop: CASSERLDWTGEDGYTF. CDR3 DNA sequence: TGCGCCAGCAGTGAGAGGTTGGATTGGACAGGAGAGGATGGCTACACCTTC.

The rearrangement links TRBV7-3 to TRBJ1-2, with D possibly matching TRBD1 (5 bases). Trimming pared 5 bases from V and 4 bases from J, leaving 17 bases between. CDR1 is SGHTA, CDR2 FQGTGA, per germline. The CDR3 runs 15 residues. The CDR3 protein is CASSLPGGGVYGYTF. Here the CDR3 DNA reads TGTGCCAGCAGCCTCCCGGGGGGGGGTGTCTATGGCTACACCTTC.

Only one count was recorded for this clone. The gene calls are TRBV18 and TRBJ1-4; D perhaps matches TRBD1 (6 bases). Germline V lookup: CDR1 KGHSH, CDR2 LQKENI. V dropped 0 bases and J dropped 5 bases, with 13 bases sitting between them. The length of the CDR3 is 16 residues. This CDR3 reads CASSPPGAGSNEKLFF. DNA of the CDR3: TGTGCCAGCTCACCACCGGGGGCAGGGAGCAATGAAAAACTGTTTTTT.

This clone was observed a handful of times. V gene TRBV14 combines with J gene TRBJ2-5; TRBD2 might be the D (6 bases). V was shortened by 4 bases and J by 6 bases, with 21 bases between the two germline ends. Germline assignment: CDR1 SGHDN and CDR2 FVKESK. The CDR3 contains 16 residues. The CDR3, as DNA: TGTGCCAGCAGCCTCCTTGGAGGGCCACAAGAGAAGACCCAGTACTTC. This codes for CASSLLGGPQEKTQYF.

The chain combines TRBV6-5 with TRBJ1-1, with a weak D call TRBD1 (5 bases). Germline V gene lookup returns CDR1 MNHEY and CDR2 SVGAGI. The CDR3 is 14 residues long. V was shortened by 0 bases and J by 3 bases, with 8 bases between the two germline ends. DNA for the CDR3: TGTGCCAGCAGTTACTCTCGGGGGGACACTGAAGCTTTCTTT. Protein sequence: CASSYSRGDTEAFF.

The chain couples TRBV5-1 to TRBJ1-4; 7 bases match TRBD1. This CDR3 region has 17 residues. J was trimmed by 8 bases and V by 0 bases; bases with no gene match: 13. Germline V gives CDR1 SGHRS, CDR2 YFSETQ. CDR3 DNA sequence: TGCGCCAGCAGCTTGGCCAGGTTAGGAGGGGGCGGAGAAAAACTGTTTTTT. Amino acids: CASSLARLGGGGEKLFF.

The CDR3 DNA is TGTGCCAGCGGACAGGGCTATAATTCACCCCTCCACTTT. This codes for CASGQGYNSPLHF. This chain connects TRBV12-3 or TRBV12-4 to TRBJ1-6, with 8 bases fitting TRBD1. This CDR3 is built from 13 residues. V was clipped by 8 bases and J by 3 bases; unmatched bases: 0.

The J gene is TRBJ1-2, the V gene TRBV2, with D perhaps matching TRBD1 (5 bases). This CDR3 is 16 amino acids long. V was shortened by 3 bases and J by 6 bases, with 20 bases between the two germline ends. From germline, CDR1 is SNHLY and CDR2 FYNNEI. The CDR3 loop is CASSEKGRGRENGYTF. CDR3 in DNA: TGTGCCAGCAGTGAGAAGGGTAGGGGCAGGGAAAATGGCTACACCTTC.

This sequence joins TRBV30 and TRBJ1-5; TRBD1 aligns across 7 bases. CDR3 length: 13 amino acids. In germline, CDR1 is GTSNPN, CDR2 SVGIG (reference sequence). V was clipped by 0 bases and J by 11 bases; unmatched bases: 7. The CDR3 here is CAWSVFLTGSQHF. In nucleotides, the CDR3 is TGTGCCTGGAGTGTATTCCTGACAGGGTCCCAGCATTTT.

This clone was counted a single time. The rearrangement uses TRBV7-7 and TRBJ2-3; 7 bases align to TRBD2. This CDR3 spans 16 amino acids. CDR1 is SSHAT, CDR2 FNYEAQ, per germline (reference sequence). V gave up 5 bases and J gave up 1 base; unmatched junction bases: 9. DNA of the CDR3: TGTGCCAGCAGCCCCCGTGGGGCGGGGGGCACAGATACGCAGTATTTT. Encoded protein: CASSPRGAGGTDTQYF.

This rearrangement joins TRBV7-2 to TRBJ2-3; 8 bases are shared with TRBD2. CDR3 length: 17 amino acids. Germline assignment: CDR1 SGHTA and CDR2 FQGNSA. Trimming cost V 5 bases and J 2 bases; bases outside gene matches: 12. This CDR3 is CASSQRGTWDYTDTQYF. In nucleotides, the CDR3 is TGTGCCAGCAGCCAGCGGGGGACCTGGGATTACACAGATACGCAGTATTTT.

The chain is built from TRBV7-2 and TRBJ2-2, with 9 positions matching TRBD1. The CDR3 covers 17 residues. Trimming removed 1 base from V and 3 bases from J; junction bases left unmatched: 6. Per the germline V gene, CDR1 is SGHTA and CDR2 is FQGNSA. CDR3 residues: CASSLGWTGADTGELFF. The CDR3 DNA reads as TGTGCCAGCAGCTTAGGCTGGACAGGGGCCGACACCGGGGAGCTGTTTTTT.

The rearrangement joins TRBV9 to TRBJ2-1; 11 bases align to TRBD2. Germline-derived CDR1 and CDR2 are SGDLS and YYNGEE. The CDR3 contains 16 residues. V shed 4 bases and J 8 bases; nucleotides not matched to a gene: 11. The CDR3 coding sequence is TGTGCCAGCAGCCCGATAGCGGGGGGGATACGGGATGAGCAGTTCTTC. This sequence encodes CASSPIAGGIRDEQFF.

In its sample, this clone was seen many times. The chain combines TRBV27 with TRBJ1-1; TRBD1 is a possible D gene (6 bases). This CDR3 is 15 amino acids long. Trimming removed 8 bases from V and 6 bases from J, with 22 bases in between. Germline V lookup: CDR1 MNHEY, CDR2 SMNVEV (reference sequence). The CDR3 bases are TGTGCCAGCTCGTTTCAGGGGAAGGGGCGGGCTGAAGCTTTCTTT. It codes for CASSFQGKGRAEAFF.

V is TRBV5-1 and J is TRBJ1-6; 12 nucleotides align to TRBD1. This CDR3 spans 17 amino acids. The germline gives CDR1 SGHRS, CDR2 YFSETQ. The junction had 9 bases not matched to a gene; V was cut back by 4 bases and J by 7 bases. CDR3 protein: CASSPQGQGAGNSPLHF. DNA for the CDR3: TGCGCCAGCAGCCCCCAGGGACAGGGGGCAGGAAATTCACCCCTCCACTTT.

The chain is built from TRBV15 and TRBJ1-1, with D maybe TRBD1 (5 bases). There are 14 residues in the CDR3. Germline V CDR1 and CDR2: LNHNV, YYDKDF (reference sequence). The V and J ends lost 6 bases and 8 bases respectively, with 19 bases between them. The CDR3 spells CATRLSQGLREAFF. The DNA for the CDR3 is TGTGCCACCAGGTTGAGCCAGGGCCTTCGAGAAGCTTTCTTT. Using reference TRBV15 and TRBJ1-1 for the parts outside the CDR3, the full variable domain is DAMVIQNPRYQVTQFGKPVTLSCSQTLNHNVMYWYQQKSSQAPKLLFHYYDKDFNNEADTPDNFQSRRPNTSFCFLDIRSPGLGDTAMYLCATRLSQGLREAFFGQGTRLTVV.

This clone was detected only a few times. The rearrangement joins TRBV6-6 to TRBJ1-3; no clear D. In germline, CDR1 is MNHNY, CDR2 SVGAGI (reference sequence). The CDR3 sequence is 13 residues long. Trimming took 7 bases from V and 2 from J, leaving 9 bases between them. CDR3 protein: CASNLRAGNTIYF. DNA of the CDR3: TGTGCCAGCAATTTGAGGGCTGGAAACACCATATATTTT.

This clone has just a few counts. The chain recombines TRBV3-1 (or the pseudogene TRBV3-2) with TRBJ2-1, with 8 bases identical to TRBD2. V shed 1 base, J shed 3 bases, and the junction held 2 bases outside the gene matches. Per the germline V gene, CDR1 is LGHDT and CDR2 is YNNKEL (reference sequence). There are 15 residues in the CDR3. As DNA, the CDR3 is TGTGCCAGCAGCCAAGGTCGGGGGGGCTACAATGAGCAGTTCTTC. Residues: CASSQGRGGYNEQFF.

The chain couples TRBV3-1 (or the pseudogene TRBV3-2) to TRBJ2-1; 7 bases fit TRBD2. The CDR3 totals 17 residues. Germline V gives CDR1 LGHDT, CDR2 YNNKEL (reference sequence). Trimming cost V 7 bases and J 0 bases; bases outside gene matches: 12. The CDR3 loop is CASTSLGGKSSYNEQFF. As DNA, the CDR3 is TGTGCCAGCACCTCGCTGGGAGGGAAAAGCTCCTACAATGAGCAGTTCTTC.

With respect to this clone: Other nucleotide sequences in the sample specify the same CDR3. The CDR3 region is CASSPRQGDGYTF. DNA of the CDR3: TGTGCCAGCTCACCACGCCAGGGGGATGGCTACACCTTC. The genes are TRBV18 and TRBJ1-2; 7 bases line up with TRBD1. The J segment lost 6 bases and the V segment lost 1 base, leaving 2 bases of the junction unmatched. This CDR3 spans 13 amino acids. Germline lookup yields CDR1 KGHSH and CDR2 LQKENI.

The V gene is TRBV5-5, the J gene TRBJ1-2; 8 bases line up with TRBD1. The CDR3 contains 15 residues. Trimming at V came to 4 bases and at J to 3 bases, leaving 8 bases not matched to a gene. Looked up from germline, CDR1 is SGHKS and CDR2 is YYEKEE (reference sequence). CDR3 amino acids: CASSPGAGGYYGYTF. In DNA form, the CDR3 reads TGTGCCAGCAGCCCCGGAGCAGGGGGCTACTATGGCTACACCTTC.